This TCR beta chain was sequenced in a study of blood T cell repertoires in COVID-19. Looking at the study overall: Nucleic acid was either cDNA or gDNA, and it came from T cells, B-cell-depleted T cells, or PBMCs.

Those enrolled, adults aged about 18 to 89 years, came from about two dozen US areas. The length of the CDR3 is 17 residues. J lost 4 bases, V lost 2 bases, and 9 bases had no gene match. The V gene's germline CDR1 is SGHNT and CDR2 YENEEA. Under the authors' procedure: Scientists estimated how many nucleated cells there were by amplifying reference gene primers. Assay: immunoSEQ multiplex PCR; the TCRdb copy retains only in-frame clones and omits some. V and J calls and clone size follow that table, whereas D and trimming were derived from the DNA. The data contain 350,000 or so clones, under 95% of them singletons.

Sequencing was carried out using PBMCs or T cells enriched from blood (not recorded which). This TCR derives from a woman in her 30s who had recovered from COVID-19. J is TRBJ1-1 and V is TRBV11-3, with 11 bases lining up with TRBD1. The CDR3 DNA follows: TGTGCCAGCAGCTTACGGGACAGGGGGGCTGTGGGCACTGAAGCTTTCTTT. Translating it yields CASSLRDRGAVGTEAFF.